This TCR beta chain is from a study of blood T cell repertoires in COVID-19. Under the authors' procedure: Amplified reference gene primers provided the basis for estimating nucleated cell counts. Using immunoSEQ multiplex PCR, the repertoire was profiled, and TCRdb retains in-frame clones only, with some absent. That table supplies the V and J calls and clone size; D and trimming were determined from the DNA. The sample carries 250,000 or so clones, roughly four fifths recorded once. CDR3 length: 12 residues. V was cut by 5 bases and J by 5 bases, with 10 bases left in between. Germline values: CDR1 SGHVS, CDR2 FQNEAQ.

Sequenced input: peripheral blood. V and J are TRBV7-8 and TRBJ2-7; no firm D call. The sequence was obtained from a woman between 18 and 29 years old with acute or convalescent COVID-19. The CDR3 bases are TGTGCCAGCAGCGCACTACCCCACGAGCAGTACTTC. It is translated as CASSALPHEQYF.